Included here is one T cell receptor beta chain sequence, with context. Its antigen remains unknown. The data belong to a study of blood T cells in healthy people across ages. Study-level findings and limits: Significant beta diversity loss was already apparent by age around 36, declining roughly linearly.

Combining a sample-barcoded 5' primer with a J-beta primer mix, a second PCR ran for roughly 6 to 12 cycles. TCRdb reprocessed the 5' RACE reads via MiXCR and lists one record per CDR3 protein. The sample has roughly 2 million distinct CDR3 sequences; roughly 49% are singletons. Ten milliliters was the volume of peripheral blood drawn from each donor. The V end lost 6 bases, the J end lost 0 bases, and 15 bases lay between the germline ends. CDR1 is MNHNY, CDR2 SVGAGI, per germline (reference sequence). The CDR3 covers 15 residues. Sequencing was done on a sample of blood. The V call is TRBV6-6, the J call TRBJ2-7, with D tentatively TRBD2 (6 bases). This TCR was recovered from a middle-aged woman in good health. CDR3 region: CASSGTPLSSYEQYF. The CDR3 DNA reads as TGTGCCAGCAGCGGGACTCCACTTAGCTCCTACGAGCAGTACTTC.